This TCR beta chain is from a study of shared clonotypes between healthy human individuals (dated by TCRdb to 2020 to 2022). Regarding the complete study: Two women and three men aged 18 to 49 years were included in the cohort. Per donor, three plates each were used for CD4 naive and CD4 memory, two for CD8 naive, and one for CD8 memory. To estimate repertoire size and how much clonotype sharing occurs between individuals, the study deeply sequenced the blood TCR repertoires of about 5 healthy adults. To increase sequencing depth and limit assay-specific biases, different laboratories used diverse techniques to prepare libraries and sequence TCR repertoires. Each donor's leukapheresis produced roughly between roughly 0.85 and 10 billion PBMCs. Study-wide conclusions, independent of this receptor: Sampling was restricted to blood, and TCR repertoires in tissue are likely to differ from TCR repertoires in blood. Across a handful of donors, 4.5% to 6.5% of naive CD4, roughly 3.8% of naive CD8, approximately 2.5% of memory CD4, and 0.4% to 0.45% of memory CD8 clonotypes were shared. Naive subsets generally had larger estimated clonotype richness than memory subsets did. Incomplete sequencing was indicated by rarefaction of sorted-subset datasets, despite the large sequencing depth. Higher generation probabilities were observed for clonotypes shared by all four sorted-subset donors than for non-shared clonotypes. The small number of donors limited the genetic and exposure-history diversity represented. Pairwise subsampling led to the expectation that sequencing depth would affect the degree of clonotype sharing among donors.

In regard to this clone: Its antigen is not yet known. Base qualities were left out, and no much larger clone turns up one base away.

Donors were healthy HIV-negative adults with no recently reported acute infections or vaccinations. Every donor was a Caucasian adult residing in Nashville, Tennessee, USA. CD4+ T cells were enriched by magnetic negative selection, after which naive cells were positively selected on CD45RA and the negative fraction was taken as the memory subset. After blood collection by leukapheresis, PBMCs were isolated using Ficoll-Histopaque density gradient centrifugation and then cryopreserved in the vapor phase of liquid nitrogen. Purity and quantity of every magnetically sorted T cell population were checked by analytical flow cytometry. From each sorted fraction, genomic DNA was isolated and quantified by UV absorbance on a Nanodrop 2000c. For CDR1 and CDR2, the germline V gene lists KGHSH and LQKENI. The CDR3 numbers 16 residues from cysteine through phenylalanine. Just CDR3 DNA is preserved here, 48 bases in frame from base 1. The junction carries 19 bases between V and J, which are trimmed by 5 bases and 2 bases respectively.

Using the deep immunoSEQ assay, TCR CDR3 regions were amplified from genomic DNA by multiplex PCR. Extracted genomic DNA from each cell subset was spread evenly across all wells of several immunoSEQ 96-well plates, with each plate serving as a replicate. For sorted subsets, approximately 190 ng genomic DNA, equal to tens of thousands of T cell genomes, was loaded into each replicate PCR. Purified libraries were quantified with a Qubit 3.0 fluorometer, sized on a Bioanalyzer 2100, and re-quantified with the KAPA Library Quantification kit. Every immunoSEQ 96-well plate was sequenced on a separate single-read 150-cycle Illumina NextSeq 550 flow cell. Per the source publication's procedure: Because only junctional sequences without quality scores were contained in the immunoSEQ output, filtering matching that applied to full-length reads could not be performed. Sequences were annotated with PyIR, a Python wrapper for IgBLAST v1.9, and V/J genes and CDR3 were assigned using IMGT germline references. Reads with weak V/J assignments (E-value above 1e-6), missing CDR3, stop codons, out-of-frame junctions, or ambiguous translated residues were removed. A V3J clonotype was defined by an identical inferred V gene, J gene, and CDR3 amino acid sequence. To compute the percentage overlap between repertoires, the number of shared unique clonotypes was divided by the size of the smaller repertoire. Richness of each repertoire was evaluated using RTK rarefaction, the Chao1 estimator, and Recon v2.1 estimates of unobserved clonotypes. For all TCRbeta clonotypes obtained by the gDNA method from a handful of donors, generation probabilities were computed with OLGA. This is the immuneACCESS table as TCRdb keeps it, with only in-frame sequences that have V and J called. A part of the clones is gone; compared with another copy, unresolved V genes explain less than half, and the rest is unexplained. V and J calls and clone size come straight from that table; D and trimming were deduced from the DNA. The sample profile shows 2 million to 2.5 million clones; approximately 94% of them were found once. Approximately 0.13% of the sample is taken by the ten largest.

The chain links TRBV18 with TRBJ2-7; the D gene is perhaps TRBD1, from 6 matching bases. Sequenced material: naive CD4+ T cells sorted from blood. The intended sense of this specimen's cell subset or site label: CD45RA+ positively selected. This receptor was taken from a man aged 18 to 29 in good health. The bases read TGTGCCAGCTCATCAACAGGGCAGGGGCGACCCTACGAGCAGTACTTC. Its translation is CASSSTGQGRPYEQYF.